This TCR beta chain was identified during a study of beta chain features in type 1 diabetes. Germline CDR1 reads SGHAT; CDR2 reads FQNNGV. The CDR3 spans 13 residues. V was clipped by 1 base and J by 5 bases, with 7 bases between them. Notes on the study in general: For cells with high TCR expression, cDNA sequencing could yield over-representation.

This clone was counted many times. The target antigen is unknown. Purities in excess of 98% were seen in all sorted populations. What was sequenced were expressed TCRB transcripts, since all of the isolated RNA had been reverse transcribed. Produced via immunoSEQ multiplex PCR; TCRdb's table is partial and in-frame only. The profile covers about 250,000 clones, with roughly 14% appearing a single time and around 0.025% taken by the ten largest. The source material was naive CD4+ T cells from blood. This chain uses TRBV11-2 with TRBJ2-3, with TRBD2 as a possible D gene (5 bases). The sequence was obtained from a middle-aged woman in good health. The CDR3 DNA reads as TGTGCCAGCAGCTTAGGGGCGGGAGATACGCAGTATTTT. Translating it yields CASSLGAGDTQYF.